Each of the 26 T cell receptor beta chains below was sequenced from the same sample in a study of blood T cell repertoires in COVID-19. Using immunoSEQ multiplex PCR, the repertoire was profiled, and TCRdb retains in-frame clones only, with some absent. The sample includes approximately 77,000 clones, about 72% of them seen just once. The sample comprised peripheral blood. Every receptor here comes from a man between 70 and 80 years old with active or convalescent COVID-19.

This clone was recorded a few times. This chain joins TRBV3-1 (or the pseudogene TRBV3-2) and TRBJ2-7, with D maybe TRBD1 (6 bases). CDR1 is LGHDT, CDR2 YNNKEL, per germline (reference sequence). The CDR3 is 13 amino acids. V lost 0 bases to trimming and J lost 7 bases, with 10 bases between them. The CDR3 DNA reads TGTGCCAGCAGCCAAGAGGGGGCTCAAGAGCAGTACTTC. Its translation is CASSQEGAQEQYF.

The chain has TRBV7-9 and TRBJ1-4, with D tentatively TRBD1 (5 bases). Looked up from germline, CDR1 is SEHNR and CDR2 is FQNEAQ (reference sequence). Trimming took off 3 bases at V and 8 bases at J, with 16 bases between the two ends. The CDR3 loop spans 15 amino acids. The CDR3 reads CASSFVIGGIEKLFF. As DNA, the CDR3 is TGTGCCAGCAGCTTTGTGATCGGGGGAATAGAAAAACTGTTTTTT.

J is TRBJ2-5 and V is TRBV10-3, with 8 bases aligning to TRBD2. J was trimmed by 5 bases and V by 10 bases; bases with no gene match: 12. Germline CDR1 and CDR2: ENHRY and SYGVKD. This CDR3 contains 14 residues. CDR3 protein: CATMGSGIGETQYF. The DNA of the CDR3 is TGTGCCACCATGGGTAGCGGGATCGGGGAGACCCAGTACTTC.

The chain recombines TRBV12-3 or TRBV12-4 with TRBJ2-2; D uncertain. CDR3 size: 13 residues. V gave up 2 bases and J gave up 4 bases, with 5 bases separating them. This CDR3 is CASSLIVTGELFF. CDR3 in DNA: TGTGCCAGCAGTTTAATCGTCACCGGGGAGCTGTTTTTT.

The chain has TRBV28 and TRBJ2-5; 8 positions match TRBD1. The CDR3 contains 13 residues. The V segment lost 7 bases and the J segment 7 bases; nucleotides outside the gene matches: 8. Germline CDR1 and CDR2: MDHEN and SYDVKM. The CDR3 DNA is TGTGCCAGCAAATCAGGGGGCGTGGGGACCCAGTACTTC. Protein: CASKSGGVGTQYF.

J is TRBJ2-5 and V is TRBV5-4; a weak D match, TRBD1 (5 bases). The CDR3 has 14 residues. Germline V gene lookup returns CDR1 SGHNT and CDR2 YYREEE (reference sequence). V was cut by 0 bases and J by 1 base, with 7 bases left in between. The DNA for the CDR3 is TGTGCCAGCAGCTTGGATCAGGGCCAAGAGACCCAGTACTTC. Its protein is CASSLDQGQETQYF.

The chain combines TRBV29-1 with TRBJ2-7, with D possibly matching TRBD2 (5 bases). CDR3 length: 11 residues. Germline V lookup: CDR1 SQVTM, CDR2 ANQGSEA. Trimming pared 7 bases from V and 3 bases from J, leaving 10 bases between. For the CDR3, the DNA is TGCAGCGGAGGGATCGGCTACGAGCAGTACTTC. Its translation: CSGGIGYEQYF.

In nucleotides, the CDR3 is TGCAGCGTTGTGAGGGAATTGAACACTGAAGCTTTCTTT. Translated, it gives CSVVRELNTEAFF. The chain uses TRBV29-1 and TRBJ1-1; no clear D. The germline V gene encodes CDR1 SQVTM and CDR2 ANQGSEA. V was cut by 4 bases and J by 0 bases, with 9 bases left in between. The CDR3 has 13 amino acids.

This clone has a single count. This chain connects TRBV19 to TRBJ2-5; 10 bases match TRBD1. The CDR3 sequence is 16 residues long. The V gene end was trimmed by 5 bases and the J gene end by 4 bases; junction bases not matched to a gene: 10. The germline V gene has CDR1 LNHDA and CDR2 SQIVND (reference sequence). DNA of the CDR3: TGTGCCAGTAGTTTCAGGACAGGGGGAGGAGGAGAGACCCAGTACTTC. Its protein is CASSFRTGGGGETQYF.

This chain links TRBV27 with TRBJ2-1; 10 positions agree with TRBD1. The V gene end was trimmed by 6 bases and the J gene end by 0 bases; junction bases not matched to a gene: 17. Germline V gives CDR1 MNHEY, CDR2 SMNVEV (reference sequence). There are 20 residues in the CDR3. The CDR3 protein is CASSPQTGTGAFSSYNEQFF. The DNA for the CDR3 is TGTGCCAGCAGCCCGCAGACCGGGACAGGGGCCTTTAGCTCCTACAATGAGCAGTTCTTC.

The V and J genes are TRBV30 and TRBJ1-2, with D unresolved. Germline loops: CDR1 GTSNPN, CDR2 SVGIG (reference sequence). Trimming cost V 0 bases and J 6 bases, with 14 bases left between them. The CDR3 is 14 amino acids. In DNA, the CDR3 is TGTGCCTGGAGTGTAATCCGGGAACCGAATGGCTACACCTTC. Amino acids: CAWSVIREPNGYTF.

J is TRBJ2-5 and V is TRBV2; a weak D match, TRBD1 (6 bases). This CDR3 region has 13 residues. Germline loops: CDR1 SNHLY, CDR2 FYNNEI. The V gene lost 8 bases and the J gene lost 1 base, with 11 bases spanning the gap. The CDR3 nucleotides are TGTGCCAGCTTCCGACAGGCCCAAGAGACCCAGTACTTC. It codes for CASFRQAQETQYF.

V gene TRBV27 combines with J gene TRBJ2-5; no clear D gene. V was cut by 3 bases and J by 1 base, with 6 bases left in between. CDR3 length: 13 amino acids. The germline V gene has CDR1 MNHEY and CDR2 SMNVEV (reference sequence). The CDR3 spells CASSFTVQETQYF. CDR3 in DNA: TGTGCCAGCAGTTTTACAGTCCAAGAGACCCAGTACTTC.

This chain connects TRBV28 to TRBJ1-2; no definite D call. Germline V gene lookup returns CDR1 MDHEN and CDR2 SYDVKM. Trimming took 6 bases from V and 5 from J, leaving 16 bases between them. There are 14 residues in the CDR3. The CDR3 DNA is TGTGCCAGCAGCCTTCCGACTGAGACTTATGGCTACACCTTC. Translating gives CASSLPTETYGYTF.

V usage is TRBV6-5 and J usage is TRBJ1-1, with TRBD1 matching 7 bases. The CDR3 is 14 residues long. Trimming at V came to 6 bases and at J to 3 bases, leaving 7 bases not matched to a gene. CDR1 is MNHEY and CDR2 is SVGAGI in the germline V gene. The CDR3 nucleotides read TGTGCCAGCAGAAGGGCGCAGGGGGACACTGAAGCTTTCTTT. It encodes CASRRAQGDTEAFF.

The chain carries TRBV5-4 and TRBJ2-3, with TRBD2 identical over 10 bases. The germline V gene has CDR1 SGHNT and CDR2 YYREEE (reference sequence). J was trimmed by 0 bases and V by 0 bases; bases with no gene match: 1. This CDR3 contains 16 residues. The CDR3 spells CASSLGAGGSTDTQYF. The DNA for the CDR3 is TGTGCCAGCAGCTTGGGAGCGGGGGGGAGCACAGATACGCAGTATTTT.

This clone occurred once. J is TRBJ1-5 and V is TRBV28; 9 bases are shared with TRBD1. Germline V gene data show CDR1 as MDHEN and CDR2 as SYDVKM. V lost 10 bases, J lost 6 bases, and 13 bases stayed unmatched. The CDR3 consists of 15 residues. This CDR3 reads CATATGTGRGQPQHF. The CDR3 DNA reads as TGTGCCACCGCAACCGGGACAGGGCGAGGTCAGCCCCAGCATTTT.

This chain uses TRBV7-2 with TRBJ2-1; 10 nucleotides align to TRBD2. This CDR3 has 16 amino acids. V lost 2 bases to trimming and J lost 6 bases; unmatched junction nucleotides: 7. CDR1 is SGHTA, CDR2 FQGNSA, per germline. The CDR3 nucleotides are TGTGCCAGCAGCTTATTCTTTAGCGGGGGGTTCAATGAGCAGTTCTTC. Translation gives CASSLFFSGGFNEQFF.

V gene TRBV2 combines with J gene TRBJ1-4; tentative D call: TRBD1 (5 bases). Germline CDR1 is SNHLY and CDR2 is FYNNEI. This CDR3 contains 13 residues. The ends were cut back, 5 bases at V and 11 bases at J, with 15 bases in the middle. The CDR3 spells CASSTGEGWKLFF. CDR3 nucleotides: TGTGCCAGCAGTACCGGGGAGGGGTGGAAACTGTTTTTT.

The gene calls are TRBV9 and TRBJ1-1, with D uncertain. The V gene lost 3 bases and the J gene lost 1 base, with 10 bases spanning the gap. The CDR3 runs 14 residues. Germline V gene lookup returns CDR1 SGDLS and CDR2 YYNGEE. The CDR3 loop reads CASSAITKNTEAFF. Here the CDR3 DNA reads TGTGCCAGCAGCGCAATTACTAAGAACACTGAAGCTTTCTTT.

V and J are TRBV3-1 (or the pseudogene TRBV3-2) and TRBJ2-1; 10 bases match TRBD2. After removal of 0 bases from V and 8 bases from J, the junction contained 13 bases not matched to a gene. The CDR3 runs to 18 residues. Germline CDR1 is LGHDT and CDR2 is YNNKEL (reference sequence). This CDR3 is CASSQDPFTSGVSDEQFF. The CDR3 DNA sequence: TGTGCCAGCAGCCAAGATCCCTTTACTAGCGGGGTGTCTGATGAGCAGTTCTTC.

V and J are TRBV7-6 and TRBJ2-2, with D possibly being TRBD1 (6 bases). The V end was cut by 8 bases, the J end by 9 bases, with 22 bases between. This CDR3 spans 15 amino acids. The germline V gene has CDR1 SGHVS and CDR2 FNYEAQ. Written as DNA, the CDR3 is TGTGCCAGCGCCCAACCCACCGGGACATGGAGGGAGCTGTTTTTT. It specifies CASAQPTGTWRELFF.

This chain connects TRBV4-1 to TRBJ1-2, with TRBD1 identical over 8 bases. Germline V gene sequence: CDR1 MGHRA, CDR2 YSYEKL. The junction had 11 bases not matched to a gene; V was cut back by 0 bases and J by 5 bases. This CDR3 contains 17 residues. The CDR3 DNA reads as TGCGCCAGCAGCCAAGATTTTACAGGGGGTGCAGGATATGGCTACACCTTC. Its protein is CASSQDFTGGAGYGYTF.

This chain connects TRBV4-1 to TRBJ2-2; 9 bases are a match to TRBD1. Germline CDR1 and CDR2: MGHRA and YSYEKL. After removal of 9 bases from V and 6 bases from J, the junction contained 11 bases not matched to a gene. This CDR3 is 15 amino acids long. CDR3 nucleotide sequence: TGCGCCAGTCAGAAGGGACAGGGTTTAGCCGGGGAGCTGTTTTTT. Its protein product is CASQKGQGLAGELFF.

The V gene is TRBV20-1, the J gene TRBJ1-2; D is uncertain. Germline V gene lookup returns CDR1 DFQATT and CDR2 SNEGSKA (reference sequence). Trimming removed 0 bases at V and 8 bases at J, with 7 bases between. The length of the CDR3 is 11 residues. The DNA of the CDR3 is TGCAGTGCTAGAGATCCGGAGGGCTACACCTTC. It encodes CSARDPEGYTF.

Only a few counts were recorded for this clone. The chain couples TRBV6-2 or TRBV6-3 to TRBJ2-7; 9 bases match TRBD2. Looked up from germline, CDR1 is MNHEY and CDR2 is SVGEGT. V lost 2 bases, J lost 4 bases, and 3 bases stayed unmatched. The CDR3 has 14 amino acids. The CDR3 DNA follows: TGTGCCAGCAGTTACAAAAGCGGGGGGTACGAGCAGTACTTC. It translates to CASSYKSGGYEQYF.